This paragraph covers one T cell receptor beta chain sequence. The antigen remains undetermined. Both 60 Vbeta primers and 13 Jbeta primers went into the PCR. The method was immunoSEQ multiplex PCR; TCRdb's version includes in-frame clones alone and lacks a portion of them. The sample yields roughly 60,000 clones, of which the top ten take up 2% to 2.5%. The data derive from a study of cytomegalovirus exposure and HLA in healthy donors. Broader study findings: A later look showed TCR association rates differing by HLA locus, highest for DRB1 and lowest for HLA-C. In a later analysis, V- and J-gene trimming of beta chains associated with a DCLRE1C missense variant, replicated independently. Reported findings show TCR beta sequences accurately forecast HLA-A and HLA-B alleles in most subjects.

Germline V gene sequence: CDR1 LGHNA, CDR2 YNFKEQ. V shed 0 bases and J shed 2 bases, with 11 bases lying between them. The CDR3 has 15 amino acids. This chain joins TRBV4-2 and TRBJ2-7; tentative D call: TRBD1 (6 bases). Sequenced material: PBMCs. The sequence was obtained from a woman in her late teens or twenties in good health and CMV-seronegative. The CDR3 sequence is CASSQDSTGTYEQYF. The CDR3, as DNA: TGTGCCAGCAGCCAAGATTCCACAGGGACCTACGAGCAGTACTTC.